These 25 T cell receptor beta chains were all obtained from the same sample, sequenced in a study of CD8+ T cells in alopecia areata. Treatment: oral pan-JAK inhibitor, 5-10 mg twice daily. Extracted RNA was reverse transcribed, and the resulting cDNA served as sequencing template. Measured with immunoSEQ multiplex PCR; TCRdb has only the in-frame clones, and not every one. The sample holds approximately 180,000 clones, roughly 50% seen once. This specimen was CD8+ T cells sorted from blood, taken at week 24, from a patient treated with tofacitinib. The receptor source for this set is a human donor with alopecia areata.

This clone was detected only a few times. The rearrangement joins TRBV27 to TRBJ2-5, with D possibly matching TRBD1 (5 bases). This CDR3 has 14 residues. Trimming took 5 bases from V and 5 from J, leaving 15 bases between them. Germline assignment: CDR1 MNHEY and CDR2 SMNVEV (reference sequence). In nucleotides, the CDR3 is TGTGCCAGCAGTATGACAGTTACCGCGGAGACCCAGTACTTC. As protein: CASSMTVTAETQYF.

The J gene is TRBJ2-3, the V gene TRBV15, with TRBD2 identical over 7 bases. The CDR3 sequence is 15 residues long. The germline gives CDR1 LNHNV, CDR2 YYDKDF (reference sequence). J lost 5 bases, V lost 3 bases, and 8 bases had no gene match. Here the CDR3 reads CATSSQRGGRDTQYF. The CDR3 DNA reads as TGTGCCACCAGCAGCCAGCGGGGAGGGAGAGATACGCAGTATTTT.

The chain links TRBV25-1 to TRBJ1-1, with D possibly TRBD1 on 6 matching bases. Germline V lookup: CDR1 MGHDK, CDR2 SYGVNS. The CDR3 consists of 12 residues. With 9 bases removed from V and 4 bases from J, the gap between germline ends came to 12 bases. The CDR3 loop is CARSGAGTEAFF. The CDR3 DNA reads as TGTGCCAGGTCGGGGGCCGGCACTGAAGCTTTCTTT.

V gene TRBV4-3 combines with J gene TRBJ2-2; 8 nucleotides agree with TRBD1. The CDR3 covers 15 residues. Trimming took 3 bases from V and 2 from J; bases not matched to a gene: 2. CDR1 LGHNA and CDR2 YSLEER come from the germline V gene. Here the CDR3 reads CASSQDRVNTGELFF. The CDR3 DNA follows: TGCGCCAGCAGCCAGGACAGGGTTAACACCGGGGAGCTGTTTTTT.

The chain joins TRBV4-3 to TRBJ2-5; no clear D gene. The CDR3 consists of 15 residues. V was shortened by 0 bases and J by 1 base, with 9 bases between the two germline ends. Per germline, CDR1 LGHNA and CDR2 YSLEER. The CDR3 DNA sequence: TGCGCCAGCAGCCAAGATCTGTGGGGCCAAGAGACCCAGTACTTC. Protein product: CASSQDLWGQETQYF.

This clone was observed a few times. The chain recombines TRBV28 with TRBJ2-2; TRBD1 matches 8 bases. J gave up 5 bases and V 3 bases, and 2 bases lay outside the gene matches. Per germline, CDR1 MDHEN and CDR2 SYDVKM. There are 14 residues in the CDR3. The CDR3 bases are TGTGCCAGCAGTTTGACAGGGGCGACCGGGGAGCTGTTTTTT. Translated: CASSLTGATGELFF.

The chain has TRBV13 and TRBJ1-1; D may be TRBD1 (5 bases). The V end lost 0 bases, the J end lost 5 bases, and 16 bases lay between the germline ends. This CDR3 contains 16 residues. Germline CDR1 reads PRHDT; CDR2 reads FYEKMQ (reference sequence). The CDR3 DNA follows: TGTGCCAGCAGCTTAGGGGTGGGGGATCTGGGAACTGAAGCTTTCTTT. Translating it yields CASSLGVGDLGTEAFF.

V and J are TRBV4-3 and TRBJ1-1; unclear D gene. The germline V gene has CDR1 LGHNA and CDR2 YSLEER. Between the trimmed V and J ends, which lost 0 bases and 0 bases, there was a span of 5 bases. The CDR3 runs 14 residues. CDR3 nucleotides: TGCGCCAGCAGCCAAGACAGCCTGAACACTGAAGCTTTCTTT. Translating it yields CASSQDSLNTEAFF.

The gene calls are TRBV30 and TRBJ2-1; D may be TRBD2 (5 bases). The V gene's germline CDR1 is GTSNPN and CDR2 SVGIG (reference sequence). The CDR3 contains 14 residues. Between the trimmed V and J ends, which lost 3 bases and 0 bases, there was a span of 9 bases. Written as DNA, the CDR3 is TGTGCCTGGAGGAGCGGAAGCTCCTACAATGAGCAGTTCTTC. Protein product: CAWRSGSSYNEQFF.

The chain links TRBV4-3 to TRBJ1-1; weak D call: TRBD1 (5 bases). In germline, CDR1 is LGHNA, CDR2 YSLEER. V lost 0 bases and J 3 bases, leaving 11 bases between the germline ends. The CDR3 has 15 amino acids. CDR3 sequence: CASSQDGGRYTEAFF. The CDR3 DNA reads TGCGCCAGCAGCCAAGATGGGGGACGGTACACTGAAGCTTTCTTT.

The chain links TRBV14 to TRBJ2-3, with 9 bases that match TRBD2. The CDR3 is 17 amino acids. Germline V gives CDR1 SGHDN, CDR2 FVKESK. Unmatched junction bases numbered 7, after V lost 1 base and J lost 2 bases. The CDR3 DNA follows: TGTGCCAGCAGCCAAGCGAGTGGACTAGCGCTCACAGATACGCAGTATTTT. It yields the protein CASSQASGLALTDTQYF.

This rearrangement joins TRBV29-1 to TRBJ2-7, with 9 bases identical to TRBD2. Trimming removed 2 bases from V and 5 bases from J; junction bases left unmatched: 7. The CDR3 has 14 residues. CDR1 is SQVTM, CDR2 ANQGSEA, per germline. The CDR3 loop is CSVEKAGGLDEQYF. The CDR3 coding sequence is TGCAGCGTTGAAAAAGCGGGGGGCCTGGACGAGCAGTACTTC.

Notes on this clone: The junction differs from germline at one of its ends, possibly a read error. V and J are TRBV6-5 and TRBJ1-1; no clear D gene. Germline CDR1 and CDR2: MNHEY and SVGAGI. This CDR3 region has 13 residues. CDR3 protein: CASSLESHTEAYF. Here the CDR3 DNA reads TGTGCCAGCAGCCTCGAGAGCCACACTGAAGCTTACTTT.

This clone has a single count. The chain carries TRBV27 and TRBJ1-2; D gene unclear. Germline CDR1 MNHEY, CDR2 SMNVEV (reference sequence). The CDR3 has 14 amino acids. V lost 0 bases, J lost 4 bases, and 9 bases lay in between. The CDR3 sequence is CASSLSGPRYGYTF. The CDR3 region has the DNA TGTGCCAGCAGTTTATCGGGTCCCCGCTATGGCTACACCTTC.

This chain joins TRBV4-3 and TRBJ1-2; D gene ambiguous. This CDR3 spans 16 amino acids. Germline CDR1 LGHNA, CDR2 YSLEER. Trimming took 0 bases from V and 1 from J, leaving 12 bases between them. CDR3 sequence reads: CASSQDSSEFNYGYTF. The CDR3 region has the DNA TGCGCCAGCAGCCAAGATTCATCGGAATTTAACTATGGCTACACCTTC.

V and J are TRBV4-3 and TRBJ1-1, with unresolved D. Deletions cut 1 base from V and 6 bases from J, with 9 bases between. Per the germline V gene, CDR1 is LGHNA and CDR2 is YSLEER. The CDR3 spans 13 residues. The CDR3 spells CASSQAIAAEAFF. As DNA, the CDR3 is TGCGCCAGCAGCCAAGCAATCGCAGCTGAAGCTTTCTTT.

This clone was seen only a few times. V is TRBV11-2 and J is TRBJ2-1; 9 positions agree with TRBD2. After removal of 6 bases from V and 7 bases from J, the junction contained 1 base not matched to a gene. The germline V gene encodes CDR1 SGHAT and CDR2 FQNNGV. This CDR3 spans 12 amino acids. The CDR3, as DNA: TGTGCCAGCAGTAGCGGGAGAAATGAGCAGTTCTTC. This sequence encodes CASSSGRNEQFF.

The chain has TRBV9 and TRBJ1-1; D remains unclear. V was trimmed by 0 bases and J by 0 bases, leaving 3 bases between them. The V gene's germline CDR1 is SGDLS and CDR2 YYNGEE. The CDR3 covers 13 residues. CDR3 loop: CASSVDVNTEAFF. CDR3 sequence (DNA): TGTGCCAGCAGCGTAGACGTGAACACTGAAGCTTTCTTT.

This clone was seen a single time. The chain couples TRBV25-1 to TRBJ1-6; D call uncertain. There are 13 residues in the CDR3. The germline V gene has CDR1 MGHDK and CDR2 SYGVNS. V lost 4 bases and J lost 11, with 12 bases in between. The CDR3 DNA follows: TGTGCCAGCAGTGCCGAAAGGGATCCACCCCTCCACTTT. It translates to CASSAERDPPLHF.

This chain links TRBV29-1 with TRBJ2-3, with TRBD2 identical over 7 bases. The CDR3 sequence is 14 residues long. Trimming cost V 7 bases and J 4 bases; bases outside gene matches: 11. Looked up from germline, CDR1 is SQVTM and CDR2 is ANQGSEA. The CDR3 region is CSANAGVYSDTQYF. CDR3 sequence (DNA): TGCAGCGCAAACGCGGGGGTATATTCAGATACGCAGTATTTT.

The chain uses TRBV30 and TRBJ1-2, with 7 positions matching TRBD1. Losses at the gene ends were 3 bases for V and 2 bases for J; bases not matched to a gene: 9. There are 15 residues in the CDR3. Per germline, CDR1 GTSNPN and CDR2 SVGIG (reference sequence). The CDR3 is CAWSEGTALNYGYTF. CDR3 nucleotides: TGTGCCTGGAGCGAAGGGACAGCTCTGAACTATGGCTACACCTTC. Full variable domain (rest looked up from reference TRBV30 and TRBJ1-2): SQTIHQWPATLVQPVGSPLSLECTVEGTSNPNLYWYRQAAGRGLQLLFYSVGIGQISSEVPQNLSASRPQDRQFILSSKKLLLSDSGFYLCAWSEGTALNYGYTFGSGTRLTVV.

The rearrangement joins TRBV6-5 to TRBJ1-1; D call uncertain. The V gene's germline CDR1 is MNHEY and CDR2 SVGAGI. This CDR3 has 15 residues. V lost 0 bases, J lost 0 bases, and 8 bases lay in between. The DNA of the CDR3 is TGTGCCAGCAGTTACTCGAGGCTCATGAACACTGAAGCTTTCTTT. It translates to CASSYSRLMNTEAFF.

This sequence joins TRBV6-1 and TRBJ1-5; no firm D call. Germline CDR1 MNHNS, CDR2 SASEGT. Trimming took 1 base from V and 5 from J, leaving 9 bases between them. This CDR3 region has 14 residues. Written as DNA, the CDR3 is TGTGCCAGCAGTGAAGGTCAGGAGGATCAGCCCCAGCATTTT. Translation: CASSEGQEDQPQHF.

This clone was recorded once. The chain has TRBV7-9 and TRBJ2-1, with 10 bases that match TRBD2. This CDR3 region has 18 residues. Germline CDR1 is SEHNR and CDR2 is FQNEAQ (reference sequence). Trimming took 6 bases from V and 5 from J; bases not matched to a gene: 16. CDR3 DNA sequence: TGTGCCAGCAGTCCTATTCCCGCACTAGCGGGGTGGCACAATGAGCAGTTCTTC. Translated: CASSPIPALAGWHNEQFF.

This sequence joins TRBV29-1 and TRBJ1-5, with D hard to call. Germline V gene sequence: CDR1 SQVTM, CDR2 ANQGSEA. The ends were cut back, 4 bases at V and 0 bases at J, with 7 bases in the middle. The length of the CDR3 is 13 residues. CDR3 sequence: CSVVSDSNQPQHF. CDR3 DNA sequence: TGCAGCGTTGTATCGGATAGCAATCAGCCCCAGCATTTT.